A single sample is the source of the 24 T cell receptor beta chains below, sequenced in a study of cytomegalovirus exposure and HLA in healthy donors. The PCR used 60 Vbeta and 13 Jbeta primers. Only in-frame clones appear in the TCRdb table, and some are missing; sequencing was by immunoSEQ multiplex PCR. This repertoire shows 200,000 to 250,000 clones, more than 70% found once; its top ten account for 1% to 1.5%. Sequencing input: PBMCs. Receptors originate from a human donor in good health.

The chain's CDR3 is CASSLGNPLALSTDTQYF. In nucleotides, the CDR3 is TGTGCCAGCAGTTTAGGGAACCCGCTAGCGCTATCCACAGATACGCAGTATTTT. This chain links TRBV27 with TRBJ2-3; possibly TRBD2 for D (6 bases). The germline gives CDR1 MNHEY, CDR2 SMNVEV (reference sequence). The CDR3 spans 18 residues. The V end lost 2 bases, the J end lost 2 bases, and 20 bases lay between the germline ends.

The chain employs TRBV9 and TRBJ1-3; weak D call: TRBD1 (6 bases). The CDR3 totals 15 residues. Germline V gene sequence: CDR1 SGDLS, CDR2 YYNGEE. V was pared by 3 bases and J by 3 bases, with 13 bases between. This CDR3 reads CASSGYRERGNTIYF. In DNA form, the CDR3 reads TGTGCCAGCAGCGGATACAGGGAGCGTGGAAACACCATATATTTT.

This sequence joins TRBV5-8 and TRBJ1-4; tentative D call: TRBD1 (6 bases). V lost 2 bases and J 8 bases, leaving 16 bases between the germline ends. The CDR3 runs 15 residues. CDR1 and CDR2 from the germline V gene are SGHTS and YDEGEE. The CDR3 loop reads CASSFSPGAGEKLFF. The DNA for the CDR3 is TGTGCCAGCAGCTTTTCTCCAGGGGCAGGCGAAAAACTGTTTTTT.

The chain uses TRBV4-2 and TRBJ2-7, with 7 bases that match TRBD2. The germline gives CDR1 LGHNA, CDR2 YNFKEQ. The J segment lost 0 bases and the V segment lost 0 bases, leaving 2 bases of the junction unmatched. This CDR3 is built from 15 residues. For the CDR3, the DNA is TGTGCCAGCAGCCAAGAGGGACTACCCTCCTACGAGCAGTACTTC. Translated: CASSQEGLPSYEQYF.

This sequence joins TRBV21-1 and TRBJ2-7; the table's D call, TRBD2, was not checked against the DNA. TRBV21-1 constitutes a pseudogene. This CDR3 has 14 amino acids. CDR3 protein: CASRKLLESYEQYF. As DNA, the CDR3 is TGTGCCAGCCGCAAGCTGCTGGAGTCCTACGAGCAGTACTTC.

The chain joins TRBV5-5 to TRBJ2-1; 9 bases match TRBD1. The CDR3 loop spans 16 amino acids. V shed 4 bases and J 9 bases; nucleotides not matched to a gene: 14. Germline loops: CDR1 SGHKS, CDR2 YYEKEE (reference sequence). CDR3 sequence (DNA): TGTGCCAGCAGCCCCTACCGGGACAGGGAGCTGGGTGAGCAGTTCTTC. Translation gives CASSPYRDRELGEQFF.

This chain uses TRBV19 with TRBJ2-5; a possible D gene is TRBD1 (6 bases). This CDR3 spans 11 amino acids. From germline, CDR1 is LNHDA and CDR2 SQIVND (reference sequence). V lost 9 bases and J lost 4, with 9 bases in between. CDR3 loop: CASGRGETQYF. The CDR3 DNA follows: TGTGCCAGCGGCAGGGGAGAGACCCAGTACTTC.

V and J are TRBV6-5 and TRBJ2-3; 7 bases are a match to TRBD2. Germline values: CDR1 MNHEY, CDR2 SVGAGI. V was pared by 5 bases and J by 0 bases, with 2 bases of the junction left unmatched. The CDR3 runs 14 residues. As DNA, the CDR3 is TGTGCCAGCAGTCCTAGCGGCAGCACAGATACGCAGTATTTT. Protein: CASSPSGSTDTQYF.

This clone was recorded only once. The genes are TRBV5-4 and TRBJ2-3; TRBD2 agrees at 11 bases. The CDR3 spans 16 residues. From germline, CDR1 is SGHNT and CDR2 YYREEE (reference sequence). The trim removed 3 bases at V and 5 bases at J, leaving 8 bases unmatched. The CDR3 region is CASSSPLAGGRDTQYF. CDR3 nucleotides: TGTGCCAGCAGCTCCCCCCTAGCGGGAGGTAGAGATACGCAGTATTTT.

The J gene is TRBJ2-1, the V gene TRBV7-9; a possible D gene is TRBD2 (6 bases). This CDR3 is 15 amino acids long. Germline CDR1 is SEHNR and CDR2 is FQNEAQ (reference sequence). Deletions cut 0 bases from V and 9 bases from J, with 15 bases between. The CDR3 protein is CASSLAPVLAFEQFF. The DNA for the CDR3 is TGTGCCAGCAGCTTAGCCCCGGTACTAGCTTTTGAGCAGTTCTTC.

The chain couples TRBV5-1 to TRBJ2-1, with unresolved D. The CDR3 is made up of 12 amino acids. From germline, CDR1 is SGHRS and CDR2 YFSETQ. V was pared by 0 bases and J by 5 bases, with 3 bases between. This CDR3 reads CASSLDNNEQFF. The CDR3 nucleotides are TGCGCCAGCAGCTTGGACAACAATGAGCAGTTCTTC.

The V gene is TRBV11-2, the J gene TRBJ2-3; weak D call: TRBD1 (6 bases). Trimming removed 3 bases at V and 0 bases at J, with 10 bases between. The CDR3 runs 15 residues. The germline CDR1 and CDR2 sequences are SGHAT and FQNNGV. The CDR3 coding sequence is TGTGCCAGCAGCTTCGGGCAGGGGAGCACAGATACGCAGTATTTT. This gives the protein CASSFGQGSTDTQYF.

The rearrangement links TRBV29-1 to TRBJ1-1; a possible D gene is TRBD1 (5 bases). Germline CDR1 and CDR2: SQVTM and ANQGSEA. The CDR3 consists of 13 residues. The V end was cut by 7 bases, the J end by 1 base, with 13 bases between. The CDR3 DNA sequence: TGCAGCGGCCTAAAACAGGCGAACACTGAAGCTTTCTTT. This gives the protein CSGLKQANTEAFF.

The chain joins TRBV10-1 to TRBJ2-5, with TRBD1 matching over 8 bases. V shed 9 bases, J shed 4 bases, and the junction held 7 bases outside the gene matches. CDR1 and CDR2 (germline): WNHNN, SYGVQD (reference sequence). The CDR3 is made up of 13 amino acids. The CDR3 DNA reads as TGCGCCAGACCGGACAGGGAACGAGAGACCCAGTACTTC. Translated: CARPDRERETQYF.

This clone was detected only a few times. The CDR3 DNA follows: TGTGCCAGCAGCTTGTGGGGACTTGGCTACGAGCAGTACTTC. Its translation: CASSLWGLGYEQYF. V usage is TRBV5-4 and J usage is TRBJ2-7; possibly TRBD2 for D (6 bases). Per germline, CDR1 SGHNT and CDR2 YYREEE (reference sequence). V was shortened by 1 base and J by 3 bases, with 11 bases between the two germline ends. This CDR3 comprises 14 residues.

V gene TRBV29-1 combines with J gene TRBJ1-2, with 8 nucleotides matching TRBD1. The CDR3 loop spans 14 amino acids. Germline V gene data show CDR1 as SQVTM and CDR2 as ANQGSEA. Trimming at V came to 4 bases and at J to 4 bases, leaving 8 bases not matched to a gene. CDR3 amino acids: CSVGAGTGPYGYTF. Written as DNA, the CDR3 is TGCAGCGTTGGGGCCGGGACAGGCCCCTATGGCTACACCTTC. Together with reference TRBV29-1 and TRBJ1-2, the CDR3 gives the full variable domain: SAVISQKPSRDICQRGTSLTIQCQVDSQVTMMFWYRQQPGQSLTLIATANQGSEATYESGFVIDKFPISRPNLTFSTLTVSNMSPEDSSIYLCSVGAGTGPYGYTFGSGTRLTVV.

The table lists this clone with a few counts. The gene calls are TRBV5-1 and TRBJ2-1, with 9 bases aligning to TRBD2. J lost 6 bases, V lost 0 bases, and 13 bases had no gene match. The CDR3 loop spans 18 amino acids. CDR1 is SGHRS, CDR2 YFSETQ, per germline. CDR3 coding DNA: TGCGCCAGCAGCTTGGCCGTTTATAGCGGGAGTCTCTTCAATGAGCAGTTCTTC. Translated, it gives CASSLAVYSGSLFNEQFF.

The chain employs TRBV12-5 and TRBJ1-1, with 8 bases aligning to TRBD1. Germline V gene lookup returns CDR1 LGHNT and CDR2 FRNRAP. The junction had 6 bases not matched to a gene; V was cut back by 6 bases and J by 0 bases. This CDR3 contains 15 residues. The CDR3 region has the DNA TGTGCTAGTGGCCCAGGGGGCTGGGTGAACACTGAAGCTTTCTTT. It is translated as CASGPGGWVNTEAFF. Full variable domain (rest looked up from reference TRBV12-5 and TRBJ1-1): DARVTQTPRHKVTEMGQEVTMRCQPILGHNTVFWYRQTMMQGLELLAYFRNRAPLDDSGMPKDRFSAEMPDATLATLKIQPSEPRDSAVYFCASGPGGWVNTEAFFGQGTRLTVV.

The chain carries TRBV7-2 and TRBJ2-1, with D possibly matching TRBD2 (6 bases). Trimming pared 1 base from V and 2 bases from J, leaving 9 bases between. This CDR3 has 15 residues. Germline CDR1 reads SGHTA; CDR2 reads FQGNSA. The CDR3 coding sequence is TGTGCCAGCAGCTTAGAGGGAGGAACCTACAATGAGCAGTTCTTC. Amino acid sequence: CASSLEGGTYNEQFF.

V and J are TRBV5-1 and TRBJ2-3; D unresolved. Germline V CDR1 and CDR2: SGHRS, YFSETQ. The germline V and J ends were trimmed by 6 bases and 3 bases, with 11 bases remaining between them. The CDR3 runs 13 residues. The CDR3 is CASTAERTDTQYF. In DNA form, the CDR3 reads TGCGCCAGCACGGCGGAACGGACAGATACGCAGTATTTT. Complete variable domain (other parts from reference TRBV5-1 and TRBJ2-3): KAGVTQTPRYLIKTRGQQVTLSCSPISGHRSVSWYQQTPGQGLQFLFEYFSETQRNKGNFPGRFSGRQFSNSRSEMNVSTLELGDSALYLCASTAERTDTQYFGPGTRLTVL.

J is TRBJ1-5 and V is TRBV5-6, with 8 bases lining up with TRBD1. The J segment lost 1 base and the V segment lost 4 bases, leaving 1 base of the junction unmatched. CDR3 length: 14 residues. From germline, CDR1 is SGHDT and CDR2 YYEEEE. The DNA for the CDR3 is TGTGCCAGCAGCAGACAGGGGAGCAATCAGCCCCAGCATTTT. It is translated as CASSRQGSNQPQHF.

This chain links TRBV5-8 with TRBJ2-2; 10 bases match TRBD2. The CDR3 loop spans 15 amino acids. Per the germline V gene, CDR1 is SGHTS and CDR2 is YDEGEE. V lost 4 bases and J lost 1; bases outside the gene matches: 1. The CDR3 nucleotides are TGTGCCAGCAGCATAGCGGGAGGGAACACCGGGGAGCTGTTTTTT. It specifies CASSIAGGNTGELFF.

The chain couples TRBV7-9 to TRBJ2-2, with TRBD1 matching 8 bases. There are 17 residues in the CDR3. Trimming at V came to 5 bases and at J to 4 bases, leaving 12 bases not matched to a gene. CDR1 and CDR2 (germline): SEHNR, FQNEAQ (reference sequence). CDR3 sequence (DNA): TGTGCCAGCAGCCCCCTTGCAGGACAGGGCGGCACCGGGGAGCTGTTTTTT. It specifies CASSPLAGQGGTGELFF.

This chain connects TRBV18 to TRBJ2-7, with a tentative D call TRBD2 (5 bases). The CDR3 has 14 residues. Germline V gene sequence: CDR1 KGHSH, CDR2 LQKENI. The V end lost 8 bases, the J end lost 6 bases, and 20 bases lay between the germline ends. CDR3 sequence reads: CASTSPDAAGEQYF. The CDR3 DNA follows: TGTGCCAGCACCTCACCTGATGCGGCGGGCGAGCAGTACTTC.